This T cell receptor beta chain came from a study of beta chain features in type 1 diabetes. Whole-study results and caveats: TCRB rearrangement may or may not be influenced by HLA type; here this remained unresolved. Naive, central memory and regulatory TCRB repertoires appeared more similar among patients than healthy donors.

Trimming left V 8 bases short and J 5 bases short, with 15 bases between. The CDR3 loop spans 13 amino acids. CDR1 and CDR2 from the germline V gene are MNHEY and SVGAGI. This clone appeared a few times. Antigen: not known. The study reverse transcribed the entire isolated RNA, so it sequenced expressed TCRB transcripts. Some clones are missing from TCRdb's copy, which holds only in-frame ones; the method was immunoSEQ multiplex PCR. The table includes under 900,000 clones, roughly 16% detected once. The sample taken for sequencing was naive CD4+ T cells from blood. V is TRBV6-5 and J is TRBJ2-5; D possibly uses TRBD1 or TRBD2 (7 bases each). The TCR sequence derives from a woman in her late teens or twenties in good health. The CDR3 reads CASGRGRGETQYF. The CDR3, as DNA: TGTGCCAGCGGGAGGGGGCGTGGGGAGACCCAGTACTTC.